The 24 T cell receptor beta chains in this list originate from one sample, sequenced in a study of PD-1 blockade in classical Hodgkin lymphoma. Patients all relapsed after autologous stem cell transplantation, and there was variation in brentuximab vedotin exposure. Clones were read by immunoSEQ multiplex PCR, and TCRdb kept only the in-frame ones, dropping some. The sample shows about 94,000 clones, 89% of them seen only once. This material consisted of peripheral blood mononuclear cells (PBMCs), taken before the second cycle of nivolumab. The receptor source for this set is a human donor with classical Hodgkin lymphoma.

This chain joins TRBV30 and TRBJ2-5; the D gene is possibly TRBD2 (6 bases). This CDR3 contains 11 residues. V lost 6 bases and J lost 5, with 10 bases in between. CDR1 and CDR2 from the germline V gene are GTSNPN and SVGIG (reference sequence). The CDR3 bases are TGTGCCTGCAGGGCGGGGGAGACCCAGTACTTC. Encoded protein: CACRAGETQYF.

The chain has TRBV7-9 and TRBJ2-3, with D unclear. The length of the CDR3 is 15 residues. Trimming left V 5 bases short and J 8 bases short, with 20 bases between. CDR1 and CDR2 from the germline V gene are SEHNR and FQNEAQ (reference sequence). In nucleotides, the CDR3 is TGTGCCAGCAGCCCCGCTGCCGCTTCTGTTGGTACGCAGTATTTT. Its protein is CASSPAAASVGTQYF.

This clone turned up a few times. The chain links TRBV9 to TRBJ2-1; a possible D gene is TRBD2 (7 bases). The germline gives CDR1 SGDLS, CDR2 YYNGEE. The V end lost 6 bases, the J end lost 7 bases, and 23 bases lay between the germline ends. This CDR3 is built from 16 residues. The CDR3 loop reads CASTLEGGPSGNEQFF. In DNA, the CDR3 is TGTGCCAGCACCCTCGAGGGGGGGCCTTCCGGGAATGAGCAGTTCTTC.

The gene calls are TRBV25-1 and TRBJ2-1; 12 nucleotides match TRBD2. V trimming: 6 bases; J trimming: 10 bases; junction bases outside the gene matches: 10. Per the germline V gene, CDR1 is MGHDK and CDR2 is SYGVNS. This CDR3 has 15 residues. DNA of the CDR3: TGTGCCAGCAGCGCGCGGACTAGCGGGAAGAGGGAGCAGTTCTTC. Its translation: CASSARTSGKREQFF.

The V call is TRBV5-1, the J call TRBJ1-1; D is possibly TRBD1 (5 bases). Germline assignment: CDR1 SGHRS and CDR2 YFSETQ. Trimming left V 3 bases short and J 0 bases short, with 15 bases between. CDR3 length: 16 amino acids. CDR3 nucleotides: TGCGCCAGCAGCTATGGGGGACTGGCAATGAACACTGAAGCTTTCTTT. Amino acids: CASSYGGLAMNTEAFF.

The V gene is TRBV18, the J gene TRBJ2-7; D remains unclear. Trimming cost V 3 bases and J 5 bases, with 20 bases left between them. Germline loops: CDR1 KGHSH, CDR2 LQKENI. This CDR3 contains 16 residues. For the CDR3, the DNA is TGTGCCAGCTCACCGCGGAACAGCCCTTCCCAGGACGAGCAGTACTTC. Translated, it gives CASSPRNSPSQDEQYF.

This rearrangement joins TRBV5-1 to TRBJ2-1; 11 bases are a match to TRBD2. CDR3 length: 19 residues. V shed 1 base, J shed 1 base, and the junction held 10 bases outside the gene matches. Germline CDR1 is SGHRS and CDR2 is YFSETQ. The CDR3 loop is CASSLRASGGPVSYNEQFF. DNA of the CDR3: TGCGCCAGCAGCTTGCGGGCTAGCGGGGGGCCAGTTTCCTACAATGAGCAGTTCTTC. Combining the CDR3 with reference TRBV5-1 and TRBJ2-1 gives the whole variable domain KAGVTQTPRYLIKTRGQQVTLSCSPISGHRSVSWYQQTPGQGLQFLFEYFSETQRNKGNFPGRFSGRQFSNSRSEMNVSTLELGDSALYLCASSLRASGGPVSYNEQFFGPGTRLTVL.

V is TRBV11-2 and J is TRBJ2-2, with TRBD1 matching 9 bases. This CDR3 comprises 17 residues. V was pared by 11 bases and J by 4 bases, with 17 bases of the junction left unmatched. Germline-derived CDR1 and CDR2 are SGHAT and FQNNGV. The CDR3 sequence: CAATKGYGTGSTGELFF. CDR3 nucleotide sequence: TGTGCCGCAACTAAAGGATACGGGACAGGGAGCACCGGGGAGCTGTTTTTT.

The J gene is TRBJ2-7, the V gene TRBV6-6; 8 positions match TRBD2. The CDR3 spans 14 residues. Unmatched junction bases numbered 8, after V lost 6 bases and J lost 4 bases. CDR1 MNHNY and CDR2 SVGAGI come from the germline V gene (reference sequence). The CDR3 DNA follows: TGTGCCAGCAGCCCTGTCGGGGGGGATTACGAGCAGTACTTC. Its protein product is CASSPVGGDYEQYF.

A few counts support this clone. The chain is built from TRBV2 and TRBJ2-2; D not certain. The length of the CDR3 is 13 residues. With 2 bases removed from V and 1 base from J, the gap between germline ends came to 2 bases. Looked up from germline, CDR1 is SNHLY and CDR2 is FYNNEI. CDR3: CASSEQNTGELFF. The CDR3 bases are TGTGCCAGCAGTGAACAGAACACCGGGGAGCTGTTTTTT.

This chain connects TRBV19 to TRBJ2-7; D not certain. The CDR3 spans 14 residues. Germline CDR1 LNHDA, CDR2 SQIVND (reference sequence). Trimming took off 7 bases at V and 0 bases at J, with 13 bases between the two ends. The CDR3 loop reads CASKMTPSSYEQYF. CDR3 nucleotide sequence: TGTGCCAGTAAAATGACCCCCAGCTCCTACGAGCAGTACTTC.

The CDR3 DNA reads TGCAGCGCTGGGACTAGCGGTTTCCAAGAGACCCAGTACTTC. Residues: CSAGTSGFQETQYF. The rearrangement links TRBV29-1 to TRBJ2-5, with TRBD2 identical over 11 bases. Losses at the gene ends were 7 bases for V and 1 base for J; bases not matched to a gene: 5. The CDR3 covers 14 residues. Germline lookup yields CDR1 SQVTM and CDR2 ANQGSEA.

The CDR3 region has the DNA TGTGCCAGCAGCGACCGGACGGGACACACCGGGGAGCTGTTTTTT. The encoded protein is CASSDRTGHTGELFF. The gene calls are TRBV14 and TRBJ2-2, with D possibly called TRBD1 or TRBD2 (5 bases each). With 5 bases removed from V and 3 bases from J, the gap between germline ends came to 13 bases. CDR1 and CDR2 (germline): SGHDN, FVKESK. The CDR3 has 15 residues.

The CDR3 is CASSLGLAPDTQYF. In DNA form, the CDR3 reads TGCGCCAGCAGCTTGGGACTGGCTCCCGATACGCAGTATTTT. The J gene is TRBJ2-3, the V gene TRBV5-1; no reliable D call. There are 14 residues in the CDR3. V lost 0 bases and J lost 6, with 11 bases in between. The V gene's germline CDR1 is SGHRS and CDR2 YFSETQ. Full variable domain (rest looked up from reference TRBV5-1 and TRBJ2-3): KAGVTQTPRYLIKTRGQQVTLSCSPISGHRSVSWYQQTPGQGLQFLFEYFSETQRNKGNFPGRFSGRQFSNSRSEMNVSTLELGDSALYLCASSLGLAPDTQYFGPGTRLTVL.

CDR3 amino acids: CASSLSRWGADSYEQYF. The CDR3 DNA sequence: TGTGCCAGCAGTTTAAGCCGGTGGGGGGCGGACTCCTACGAGCAGTACTTC. The chain joins TRBV28 to TRBJ2-7; D assignment may be TRBD1 or TRBD2 (6 bases each). The germline V gene encodes CDR1 MDHEN and CDR2 SYDVKM. Trimming removed 2 bases at V and 0 bases at J, with 17 bases between. The CDR3 sequence is 17 residues long.

The chain combines TRBV19 with TRBJ2-1; a possible D gene is TRBD2 (5 bases). V lost 10 bases and J lost 9, with 22 bases in between. CDR3 length: 14 residues. Germline assignment: CDR1 LNHDA and CDR2 SQIVND (reference sequence). CDR3 bases: TGTGCCATAAAGCGGTCGAGCAAGGACGCTGAGCAGTTCTTC. Translating it yields CAIKRSSKDAEQFF. Complete variable domain (other parts from reference TRBV19 and TRBJ2-1): DGGITQSPKYLFRKEGQNVTLSCEQNLNHDAMYWYRQDPGQGLRLIYYSQIVNDFQKGDIAEGYSVSREKKESFPLTVTSAQKNPTAFYLCAIKRSSKDAEQFFGPGTRLTVL.

This clone was counted once. The rearrangement uses TRBV5-5 and TRBJ1-2; a weak D match, TRBD1 (6 bases). CDR1 and CDR2 (germline): SGHKS, YYEKEE (reference sequence). V dropped 2 bases and J dropped 1 base, with 9 bases sitting between them. This CDR3 region has 14 residues. The CDR3: CASSFQQGNYGYTF. The CDR3, as DNA: TGTGCCAGCAGCTTTCAACAGGGTAACTATGGCTACACCTTC.

The J gene is TRBJ1-5, the V gene TRBV28; D gene uncertain. CDR3 size: 14 residues. Trimming pared 4 bases from V and 3 bases from J, leaving 10 bases between. The V gene's germline CDR1 is MDHEN and CDR2 SYDVKM. This chain's CDR3 is CASSSGGNNQPQHF. The CDR3 DNA reads TGTGCCAGCAGTTCGGGAGGGAACAATCAGCCCCAGCATTTT. The full variable domain, completed using reference TRBV28 and TRBJ1-5, is DVKVTQSSRYLVKRTGEKVFLECVQDMDHENMFWYRQDPGLGLRLIYFSYDVKMKEKGDIPEGYSVSREKKERFSLILESASTNQTSMYLCASSSGGNNQPQHFGDGTRLSIL.

This clone was seen only a few times. This chain joins TRBV4-2 and TRBJ1-4; D may be TRBD1 (6 bases). Germline V gene data show CDR1 as LGHNA and CDR2 as YNFKEQ. The ends were cut back, 0 bases at V and 8 bases at J, with 13 bases in the middle. This CDR3 contains 15 residues. The CDR3 DNA sequence: TGTGCCAGCAGCCAAGATGAGGGGGAGGACGAAAAACTGTTTTTT. It is translated as CASSQDEGEDEKLFF.

V and J are TRBV19 and TRBJ2-3; 11 nucleotides agree with TRBD2. With 5 bases clipped from V and 2 bases from J, the junction kept 9 bases outside the gene matches. There are 17 residues in the CDR3. Per germline, CDR1 LNHDA and CDR2 SQIVND (reference sequence). The CDR3 DNA reads TGTGCCAGTAGTGTGCCTAGCGGGAGGCCGCACACAGATACGCAGTATTTT. Translating gives CASSVPSGRPHTDTQYF.

This clone has just a few counts. For the CDR3, the DNA is TGTGCCAGCAGGCTCCGGGGACAAGAGACCCAGTACTTC. Translation gives CASRLRGQETQYF. The chain joins TRBV13 to TRBJ2-5; a weak D match, TRBD2 (5 bases). The CDR3 length is 13 residues. The germline V gene has CDR1 PRHDT and CDR2 FYEKMQ (reference sequence). Deletions cut 6 bases from V and 2 bases from J, with 10 bases between.

The rearrangement uses TRBV27 and TRBJ2-3; possible D gene TRBD2, 6 bases. The CDR3 is made up of 16 amino acids. Trimming stripped 5 bases from V and 2 bases from J, with 17 bases between. The germline CDR1 and CDR2 sequences are MNHEY and SMNVEV (reference sequence). The DNA for the CDR3 is TGTGCCAGCAGTCCCTACTCTGGGGGGATCACAGATACGCAGTATTTT. Its translation is CASSPYSGGITDTQYF.

V is TRBV27 and J is TRBJ2-7, with TRBD1 matching over 8 bases. The V segment lost 5 bases and the J segment 2 bases; nucleotides outside the gene matches: 2. Germline V gene lookup returns CDR1 MNHEY and CDR2 SMNVEV (reference sequence). This CDR3 is built from 13 residues. CDR3 residues: CASSRTGPYEQYF. CDR3 nucleotide sequence: TGTGCCAGCAGTCGGACAGGGCCCTACGAGCAGTACTTC.

This clone was detected only once. This chain joins TRBV5-4 and TRBJ2-7; D is uncertain. V lost 2 bases to trimming and J lost 3 bases, with 15 bases between them. The germline CDR1 and CDR2 sequences are SGHNT and YYREEE (reference sequence). The CDR3 totals 15 residues. The CDR3 DNA follows: TGTGCCAGCAGCTTAATCACCCCGCTTGGCTACGAGCAGTACTTC. As protein: CASSLITPLGYEQYF.